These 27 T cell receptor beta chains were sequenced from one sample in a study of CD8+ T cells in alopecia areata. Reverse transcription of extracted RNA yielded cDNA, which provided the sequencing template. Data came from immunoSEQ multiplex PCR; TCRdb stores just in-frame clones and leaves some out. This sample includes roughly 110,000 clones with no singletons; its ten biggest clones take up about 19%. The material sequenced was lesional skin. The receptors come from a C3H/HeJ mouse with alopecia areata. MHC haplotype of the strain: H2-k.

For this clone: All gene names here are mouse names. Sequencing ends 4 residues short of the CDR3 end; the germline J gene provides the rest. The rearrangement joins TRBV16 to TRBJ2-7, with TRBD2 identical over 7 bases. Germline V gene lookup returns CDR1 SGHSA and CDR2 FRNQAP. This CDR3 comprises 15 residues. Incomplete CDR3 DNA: TGTGCAAGCAGCTTAGATACCGGGACTGAGTAT. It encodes CASSLDTGTEY. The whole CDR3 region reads CASSLDTGTEYEQYF.

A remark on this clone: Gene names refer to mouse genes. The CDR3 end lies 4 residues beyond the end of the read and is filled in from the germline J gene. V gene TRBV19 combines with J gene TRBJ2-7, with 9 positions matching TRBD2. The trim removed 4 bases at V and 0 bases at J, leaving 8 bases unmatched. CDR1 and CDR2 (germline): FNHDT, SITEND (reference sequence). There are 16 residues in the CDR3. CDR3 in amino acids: CASSLRLGESSYEQYF. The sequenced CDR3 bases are TGTGCCAGCAGTCTTCGACTGGGGGAGAGCTCCTAT.

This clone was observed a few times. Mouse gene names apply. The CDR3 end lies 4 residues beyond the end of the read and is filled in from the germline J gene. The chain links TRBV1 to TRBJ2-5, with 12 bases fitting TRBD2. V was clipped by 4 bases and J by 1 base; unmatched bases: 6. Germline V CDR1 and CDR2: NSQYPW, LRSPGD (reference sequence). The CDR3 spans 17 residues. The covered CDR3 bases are TGCACCTGCAGTGGAGACTGGGGGGGCGCGGACCAAGAC. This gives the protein CTCSGDWGGADQD. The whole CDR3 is CTCSGDWGGADQDTQYF.

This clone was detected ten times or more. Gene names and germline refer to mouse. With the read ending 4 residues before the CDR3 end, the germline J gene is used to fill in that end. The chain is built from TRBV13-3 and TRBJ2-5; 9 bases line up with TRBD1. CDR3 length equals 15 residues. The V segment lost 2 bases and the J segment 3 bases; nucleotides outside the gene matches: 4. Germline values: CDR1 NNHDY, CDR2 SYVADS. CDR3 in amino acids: CASSETGGRQDTQYF. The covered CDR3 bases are TGTGCCAGCAGTGAAACAGGGGGCAGGCAAGAC.

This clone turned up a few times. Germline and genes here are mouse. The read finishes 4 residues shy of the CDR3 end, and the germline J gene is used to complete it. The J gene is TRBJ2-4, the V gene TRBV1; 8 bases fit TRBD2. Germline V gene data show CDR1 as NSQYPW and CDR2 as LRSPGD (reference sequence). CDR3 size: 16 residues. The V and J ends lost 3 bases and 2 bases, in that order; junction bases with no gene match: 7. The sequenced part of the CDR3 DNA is TGCACCTGCAGTGCGGGGGGGGGCGCTTTTCAAAAC. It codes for CTCSAGGGAFQN. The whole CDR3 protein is CTCSAGGGAFQNTLYF.

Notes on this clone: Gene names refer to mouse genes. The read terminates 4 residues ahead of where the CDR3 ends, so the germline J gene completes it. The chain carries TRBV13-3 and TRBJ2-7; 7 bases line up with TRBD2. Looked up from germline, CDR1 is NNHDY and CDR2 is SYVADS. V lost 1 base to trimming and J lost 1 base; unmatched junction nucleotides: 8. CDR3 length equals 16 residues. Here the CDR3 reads CASSDMGGERSYEQYF. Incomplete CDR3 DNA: TGTGCCAGCAGTGATATGGGGGGAGAGAGATCCTAT.

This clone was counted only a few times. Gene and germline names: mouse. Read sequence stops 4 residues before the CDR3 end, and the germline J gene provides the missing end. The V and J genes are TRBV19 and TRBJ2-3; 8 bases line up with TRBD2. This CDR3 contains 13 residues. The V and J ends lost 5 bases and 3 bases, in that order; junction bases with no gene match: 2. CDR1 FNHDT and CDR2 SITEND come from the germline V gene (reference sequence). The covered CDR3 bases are TGTGCCAGCAGCGGGGGGGCGGCAGAA. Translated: CASSGGAAE. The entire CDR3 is CASSGGAAETLYF.

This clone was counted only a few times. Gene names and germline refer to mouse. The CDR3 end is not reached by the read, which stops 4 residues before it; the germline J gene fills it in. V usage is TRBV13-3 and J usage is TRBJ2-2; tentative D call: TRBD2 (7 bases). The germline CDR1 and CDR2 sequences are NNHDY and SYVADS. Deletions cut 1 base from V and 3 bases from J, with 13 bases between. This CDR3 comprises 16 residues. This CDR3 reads CASSDWGAVDTGQLYF. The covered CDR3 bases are TGTGCCAGCAGTGATTGGGGGGCAGTGGACACCGGG.

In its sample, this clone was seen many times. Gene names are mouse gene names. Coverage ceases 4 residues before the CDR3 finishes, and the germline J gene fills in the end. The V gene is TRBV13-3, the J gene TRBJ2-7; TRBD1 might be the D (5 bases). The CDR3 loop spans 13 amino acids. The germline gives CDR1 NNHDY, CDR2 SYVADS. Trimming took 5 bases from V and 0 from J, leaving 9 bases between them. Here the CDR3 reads CASSTDSSYEQYF. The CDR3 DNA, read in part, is TGTGCCAGCAGCACCGACAGCTCCTAT.

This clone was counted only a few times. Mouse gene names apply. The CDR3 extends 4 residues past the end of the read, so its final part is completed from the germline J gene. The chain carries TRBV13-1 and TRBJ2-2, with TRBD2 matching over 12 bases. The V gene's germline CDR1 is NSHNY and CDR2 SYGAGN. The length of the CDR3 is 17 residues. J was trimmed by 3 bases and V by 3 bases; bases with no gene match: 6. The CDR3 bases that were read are TGTGCCAGCAGTGGAGCGACTGGGGGGGCTTACACCGGG. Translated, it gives CASSGATGGAYTG. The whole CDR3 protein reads CASSGATGGAYTGQLYF.

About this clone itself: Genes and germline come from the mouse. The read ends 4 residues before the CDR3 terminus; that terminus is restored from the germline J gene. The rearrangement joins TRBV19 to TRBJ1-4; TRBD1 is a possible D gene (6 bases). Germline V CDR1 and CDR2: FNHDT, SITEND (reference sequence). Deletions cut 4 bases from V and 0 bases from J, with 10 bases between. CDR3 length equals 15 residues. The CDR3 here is CASSPRTVSNERLFF. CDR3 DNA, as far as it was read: TGTGCCAGCAGTCCAAGGACAGTTTCCAACGAA.

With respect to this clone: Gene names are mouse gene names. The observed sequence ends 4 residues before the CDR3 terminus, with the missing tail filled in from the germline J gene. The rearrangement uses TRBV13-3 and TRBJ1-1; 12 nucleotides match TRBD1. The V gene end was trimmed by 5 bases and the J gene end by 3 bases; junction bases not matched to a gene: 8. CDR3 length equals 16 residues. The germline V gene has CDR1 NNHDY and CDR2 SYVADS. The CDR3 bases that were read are TGTGCCAGCAGCGACCGGGACAGGGGGCGTGACACA. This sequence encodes CASSDRDRGRDT. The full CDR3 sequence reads CASSDRDRGRDTEVFF.

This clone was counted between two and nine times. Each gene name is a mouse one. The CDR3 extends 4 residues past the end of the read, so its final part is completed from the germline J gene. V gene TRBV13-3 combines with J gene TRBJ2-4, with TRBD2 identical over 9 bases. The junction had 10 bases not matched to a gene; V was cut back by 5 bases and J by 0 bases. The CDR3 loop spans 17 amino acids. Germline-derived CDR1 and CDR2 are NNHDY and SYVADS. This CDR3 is CASSDPGLGASQNTLYF. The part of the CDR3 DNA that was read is TGTGCCAGCAGCGATCCGGGACTGGGAGCTAGTCAAAAC.

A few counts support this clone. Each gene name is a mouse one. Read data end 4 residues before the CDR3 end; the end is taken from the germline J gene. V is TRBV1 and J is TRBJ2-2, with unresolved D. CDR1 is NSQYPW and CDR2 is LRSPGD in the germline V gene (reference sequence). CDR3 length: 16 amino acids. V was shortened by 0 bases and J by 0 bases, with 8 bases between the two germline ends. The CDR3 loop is CTCSADQTANTGQLYF. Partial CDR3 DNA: TGCACCTGCAGTGCAGATCAAACTGCAAACACCGGG.

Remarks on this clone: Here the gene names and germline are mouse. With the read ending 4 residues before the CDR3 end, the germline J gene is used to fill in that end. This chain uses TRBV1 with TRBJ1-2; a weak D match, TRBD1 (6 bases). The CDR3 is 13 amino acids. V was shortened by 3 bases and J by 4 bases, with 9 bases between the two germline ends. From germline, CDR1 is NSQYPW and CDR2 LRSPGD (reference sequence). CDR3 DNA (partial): TGCACCTGCAGTGCCAACAGGGCCTCC. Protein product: CTCSANRAS. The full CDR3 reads CTCSANRASDYTF. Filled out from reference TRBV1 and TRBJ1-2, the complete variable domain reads VTLLEQNPRWRLVPRGQAVNLRCILKNSQYPWMSWYQQDLQKQLQWLFTLRSPGDKEVKSLPGADYLATRVTDTELRLQVANMSQGRTLYCTCSANRASDYTFGSGTRLLVI.

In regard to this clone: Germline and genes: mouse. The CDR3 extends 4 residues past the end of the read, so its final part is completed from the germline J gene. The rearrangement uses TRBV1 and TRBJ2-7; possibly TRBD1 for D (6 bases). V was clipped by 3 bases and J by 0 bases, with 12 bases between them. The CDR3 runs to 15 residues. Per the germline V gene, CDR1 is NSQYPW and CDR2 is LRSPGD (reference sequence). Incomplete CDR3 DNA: TGCACCTGCAGTGCTCCCCGGGACACCTCCTAT. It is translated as CTCSAPRDTSY. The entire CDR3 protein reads CTCSAPRDTSYEQYF. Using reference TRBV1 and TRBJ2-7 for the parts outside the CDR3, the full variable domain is VTLLEQNPRWRLVPRGQAVNLRCILKNSQYPWMSWYQQDLQKQLQWLFTLRSPGDKEVKSLPGADYLATRVTDTELRLQVANMSQGRTLYCTCSAPRDTSYEQYFGPGTRLTVL.

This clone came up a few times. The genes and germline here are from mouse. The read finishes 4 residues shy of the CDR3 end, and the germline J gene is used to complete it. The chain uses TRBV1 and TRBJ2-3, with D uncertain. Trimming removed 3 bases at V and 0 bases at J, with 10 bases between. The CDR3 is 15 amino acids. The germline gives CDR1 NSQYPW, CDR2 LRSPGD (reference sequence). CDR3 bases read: TGCACCTGCAGTGCTCTCTGGTCTAGTGCAGAA. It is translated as CTCSALWSSAE. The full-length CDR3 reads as CTCSALWSSAETLYF.

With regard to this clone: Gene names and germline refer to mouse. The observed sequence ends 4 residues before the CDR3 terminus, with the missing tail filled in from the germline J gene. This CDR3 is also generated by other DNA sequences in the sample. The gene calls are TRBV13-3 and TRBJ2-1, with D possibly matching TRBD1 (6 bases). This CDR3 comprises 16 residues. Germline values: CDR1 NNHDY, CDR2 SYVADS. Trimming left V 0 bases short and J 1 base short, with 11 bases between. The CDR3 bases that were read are TGTGCCAGCAGTGATGCCCGTACAGGGAACTATGCT. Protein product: CASSDARTGNYA. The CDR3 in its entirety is CASSDARTGNYAEQFF.

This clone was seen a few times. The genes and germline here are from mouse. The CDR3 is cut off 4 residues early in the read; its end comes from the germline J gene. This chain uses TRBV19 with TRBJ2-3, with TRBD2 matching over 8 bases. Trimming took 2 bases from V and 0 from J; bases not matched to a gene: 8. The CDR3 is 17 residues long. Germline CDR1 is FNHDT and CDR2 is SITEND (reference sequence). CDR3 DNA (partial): TGTGCCAGCAGTATCCTGGGGGGTCGCCCTAGTGCAGAA. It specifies CASSILGGRPSAE. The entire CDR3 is CASSILGGRPSAETLYF.

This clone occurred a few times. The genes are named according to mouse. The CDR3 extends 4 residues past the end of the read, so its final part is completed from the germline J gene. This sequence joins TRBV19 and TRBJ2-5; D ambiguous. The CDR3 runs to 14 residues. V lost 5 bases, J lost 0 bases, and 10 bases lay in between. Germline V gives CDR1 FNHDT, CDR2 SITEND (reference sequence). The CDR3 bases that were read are TGTGCCAGCAGCCCCGCAGCTAACCAAGAC. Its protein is CASSPAANQD. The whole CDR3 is CASSPAANQDTQYF.

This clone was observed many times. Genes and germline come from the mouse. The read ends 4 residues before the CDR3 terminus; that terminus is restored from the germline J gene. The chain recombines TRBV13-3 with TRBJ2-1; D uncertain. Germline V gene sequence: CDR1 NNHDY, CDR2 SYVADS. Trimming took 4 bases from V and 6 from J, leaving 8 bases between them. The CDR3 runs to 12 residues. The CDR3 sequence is CASSPYSAEQFF. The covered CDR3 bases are TGTGCCAGCAGTCCCTACAGTGCT.

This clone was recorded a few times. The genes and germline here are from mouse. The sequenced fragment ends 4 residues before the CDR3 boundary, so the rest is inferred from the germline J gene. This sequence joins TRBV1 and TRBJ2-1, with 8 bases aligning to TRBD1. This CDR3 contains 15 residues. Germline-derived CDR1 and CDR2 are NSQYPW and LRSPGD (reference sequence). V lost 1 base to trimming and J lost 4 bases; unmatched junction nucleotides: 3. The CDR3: CTCSAARQGYAEQFF. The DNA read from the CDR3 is TGCACCTGCAGTGCAGCGAGACAGGGGTATGCT.

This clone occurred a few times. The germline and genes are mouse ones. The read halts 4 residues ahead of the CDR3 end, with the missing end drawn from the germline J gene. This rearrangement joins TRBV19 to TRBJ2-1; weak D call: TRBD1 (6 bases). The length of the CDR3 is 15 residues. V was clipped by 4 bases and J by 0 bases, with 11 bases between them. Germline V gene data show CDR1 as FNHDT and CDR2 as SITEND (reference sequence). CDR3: CASSPQGYNYAEQFF. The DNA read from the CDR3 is TGTGCCAGCAGTCCTCAGGGGTATAACTATGCT.

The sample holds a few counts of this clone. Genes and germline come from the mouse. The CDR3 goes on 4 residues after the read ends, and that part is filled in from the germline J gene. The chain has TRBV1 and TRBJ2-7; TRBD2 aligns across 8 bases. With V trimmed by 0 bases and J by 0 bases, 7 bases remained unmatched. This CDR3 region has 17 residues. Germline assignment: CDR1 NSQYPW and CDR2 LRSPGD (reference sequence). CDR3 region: CTCSADQWGGSSYEQYF. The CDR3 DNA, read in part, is TGCACCTGCAGTGCAGATCAATGGGGGGGGAGCTCCTAT.

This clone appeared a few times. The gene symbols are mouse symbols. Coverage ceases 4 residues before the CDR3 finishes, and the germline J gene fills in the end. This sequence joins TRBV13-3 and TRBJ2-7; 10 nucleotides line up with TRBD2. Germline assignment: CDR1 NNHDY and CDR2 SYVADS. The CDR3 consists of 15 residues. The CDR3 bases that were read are TGTGCCAGCAGTGATCGCTGGGGGGGCGTCGAT. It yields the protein CASSDRWGGVD. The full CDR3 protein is CASSDRWGGVDEQYF.

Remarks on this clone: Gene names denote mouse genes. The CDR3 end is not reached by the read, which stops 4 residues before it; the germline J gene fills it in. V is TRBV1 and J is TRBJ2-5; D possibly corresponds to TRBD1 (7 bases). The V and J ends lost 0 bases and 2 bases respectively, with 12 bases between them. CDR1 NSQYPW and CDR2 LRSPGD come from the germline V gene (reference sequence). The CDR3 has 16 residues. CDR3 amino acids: CTCSADKGGPQDTQYF. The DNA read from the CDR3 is TGCACCTGCAGTGCAGACAAAGGGGGCCCCCAAGAC.

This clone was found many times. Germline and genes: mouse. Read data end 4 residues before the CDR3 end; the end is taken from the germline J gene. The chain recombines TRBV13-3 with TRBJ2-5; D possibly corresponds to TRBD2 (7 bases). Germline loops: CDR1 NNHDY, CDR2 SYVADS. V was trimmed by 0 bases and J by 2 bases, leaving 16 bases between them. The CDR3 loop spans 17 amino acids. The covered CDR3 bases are TGTGCCAGCAGTGATGCAGAGGGGGGCCGGGGCCAAGAC. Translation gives CASSDAEGGRGQD. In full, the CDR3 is CASSDAEGGRGQDTQYF.